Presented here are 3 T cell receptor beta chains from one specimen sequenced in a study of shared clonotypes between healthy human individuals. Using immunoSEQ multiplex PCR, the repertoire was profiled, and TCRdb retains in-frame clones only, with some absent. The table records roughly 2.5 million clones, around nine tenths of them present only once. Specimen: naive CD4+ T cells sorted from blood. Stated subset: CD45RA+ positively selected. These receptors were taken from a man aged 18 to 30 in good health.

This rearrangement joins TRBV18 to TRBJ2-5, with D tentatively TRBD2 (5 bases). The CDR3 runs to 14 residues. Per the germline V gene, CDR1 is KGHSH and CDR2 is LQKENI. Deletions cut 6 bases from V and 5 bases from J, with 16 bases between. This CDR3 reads CASSTTGVGETQYF. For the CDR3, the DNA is TGTGCCAGCTCCACCACCGGGGTCGGGGAGACCCAGTACTTC.

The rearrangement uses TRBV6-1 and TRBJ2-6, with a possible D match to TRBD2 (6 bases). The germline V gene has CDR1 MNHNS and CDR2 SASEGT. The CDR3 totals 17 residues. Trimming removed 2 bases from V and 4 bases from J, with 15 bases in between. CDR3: CASSESLALPGANVLTF. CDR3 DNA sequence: TGTGCCAGCAGTGAAAGTCTAGCGCTCCCGGGGGCCAACGTCCTGACTTTC.

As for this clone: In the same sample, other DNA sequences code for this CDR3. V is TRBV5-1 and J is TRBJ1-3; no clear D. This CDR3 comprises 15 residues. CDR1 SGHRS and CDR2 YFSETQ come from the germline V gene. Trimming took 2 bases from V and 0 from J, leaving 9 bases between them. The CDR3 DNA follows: TGCGCCAGCAGCTTCGGCAGCTCCTCTGGAAACACCATATATTTT. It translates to CASSFGSSSGNTIYF.